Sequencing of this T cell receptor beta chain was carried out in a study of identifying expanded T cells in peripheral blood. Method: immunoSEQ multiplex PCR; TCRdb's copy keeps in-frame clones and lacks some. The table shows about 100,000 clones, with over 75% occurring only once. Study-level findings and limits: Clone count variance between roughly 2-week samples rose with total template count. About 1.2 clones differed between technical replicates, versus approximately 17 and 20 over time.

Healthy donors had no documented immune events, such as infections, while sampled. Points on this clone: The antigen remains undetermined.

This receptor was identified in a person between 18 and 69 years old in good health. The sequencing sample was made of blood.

DNA for the CDR3: TGTGCCAGCAGCGTTTTAGCGGGGGGGACCTACAATGAGCAGTTCTTC. This sequence encodes CASSVLAGGTYNEQFF. This rearrangement joins TRBV9 to TRBJ2-1; 11 nucleotides match TRBD2. The ends lost 2 bases at V and 2 bases at J; junction bases unmatched: 3. The CDR3 has 16 amino acids. CDR1 is SGDLS and CDR2 is YYNGEE in the germline V gene.